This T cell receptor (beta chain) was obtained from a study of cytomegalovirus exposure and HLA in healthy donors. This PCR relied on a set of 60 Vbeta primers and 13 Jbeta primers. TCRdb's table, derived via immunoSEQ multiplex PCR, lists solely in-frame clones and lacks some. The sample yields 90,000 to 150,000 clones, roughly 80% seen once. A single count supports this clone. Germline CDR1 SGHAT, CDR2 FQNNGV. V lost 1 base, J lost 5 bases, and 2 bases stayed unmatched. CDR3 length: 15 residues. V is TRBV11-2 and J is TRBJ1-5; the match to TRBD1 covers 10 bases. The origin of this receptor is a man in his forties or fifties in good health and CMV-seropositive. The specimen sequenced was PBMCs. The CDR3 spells CASSLGQGAHQPQHF. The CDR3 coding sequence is TGTGCCAGCAGCTTAGGACAGGGGGCGCATCAGCCCCAGCATTTT.